This T cell receptor (beta chain) was profiled in a study of T cells expressing NK-cell markers. In the study overall: The study drew TCR beta repertoires from sorted CD3+CD56+NKG2C+, CD3+CD56+NKG2C- and CD3+CD56-NKG2C+ T cells.

Study-wide points: Researchers report these clonotypes also headed the CD3+CD56-NKG2C+ fraction in several donors. In 5 to 7 donors, dominant NKG2C+ clonotypes were roughly 1.0-8% of CD8+ T cells.

With respect to this clonotype: Antigen: not known.

CDR3 length: 16 amino acids. From its re-call of the 5' RACE reads, TCRdb lists each CDR3 protein once, without DNA. The sample table sets out about 380,000 distinct CDR3 sequences. The chain recombines TRBV12-3 or TRBV12-4 with TRBJ2-3; lacking DNA, the TRBD1 call made by TCRdb goes unchecked. The sample comprised blood T cells: a sorted CD56 or NKG2C T cell subset, CD4+ or CD8+ T cells, or bulk PBMC T cells (not recorded which). This sequence originates from a man between 18 and 69 years old in good health. CDR3 in amino acids: CASSSRQASTTDTQYF.